The rows below give T cell receptor beta chains drawn from one sample of a study of T cell repertoires in cytomegalovirus infection. TCRdb re-called the reads through MiXCR, storing one row per CDR3 protein. The sample yields 650,000 to 900,000 distinct CDR3 sequences, 25% to 30% seen once. These receptors have no known antigen. Source: cultured CD8+ T cells from PBMCs, taken from culture after CMV antigen stimulation. The receptors shown here come from a human donor in good health (CMV status not recorded). Some clones in this sample may be carry-over from other donors' samples. The CDR3 runs from the conserved cysteine through the conserved F or W. The D gene is left open where the match is weak. Clone size appears in some rows only: once, few, many, or a class for an expanded clone.

d_gene: TRBD1; j_gene: TRBJ2-3; abundance: many; v_gene: TRBV6-1; CDR3aa: CASSEAEGGADTQYF; CDR3nt: TGTGCCAGCAGTGAAGCTGAAGGGGGCGCAGATACGCAGTATTTT
d_gene: -; j_gene: TRBJ2-3; abundance: once; v_gene: TRBV4-1; CDR3aa: CASSQVSVSTDTQYF; CDR3nt: TGCGCCAGCAGCCAAGTAAGCGTGAGCACAGATACGCAGTATTTT
d_gene: TRBD2; j_gene: TRBJ2-1; abundance: few; v_gene: TRBV6-5; CDR3aa: CASSYQTSGGFNEQFF; CDR3nt: TGTGCCAGCAGTTACCAGACTAGCGGGGGGTTCAACGAGCAGTTCTTC
d_gene: TRBD1; j_gene: TRBJ2-1; abundance: few; v_gene: TRBV7-7; CDR3aa: CASTMTGNDEQFF; CDR3nt: TGTGCTAGCACCATGACAGGGAACGATGAGCAGTTCTTC
d_gene: -; j_gene: TRBJ2-7; abundance: -; v_gene: TRBV14; CDR3aa: CASSQVRAGYEQYF; CDR3nt: TGTGCCAGCAGCCAAGTGAGGGCGGGCTACGAGCAGTACTTC
d_gene: -; j_gene: TRBJ2-3; abundance: few; v_gene: TRBV10-3; CDR3aa: CAISDPGSSSTDTQYF; CDR3nt: TGTGCCATCAGTGACCCCGGTAGCAGTAGCACAGATACGCAGTATTTT
d_gene: TRBD1; j_gene: TRBJ1-2; abundance: many; v_gene: TRBV7-9; CDR3aa: CASSLTGGNYGYTF; CDR3nt: TGTGCCAGCAGCTTAACAGGGGGGAACTATGGCTACACCTTC
d_gene: -; j_gene: TRBJ2-2; abundance: -; v_gene: TRBV5-1; CDR3aa: CASSATDSPTGELFF; CDR3nt: TGCGCCAGCAGCGCAACGGACAGTCCAACCGGGGAGCTGTTTTTT
d_gene: -; j_gene: TRBJ1-1; abundance: -; v_gene: TRBV7-6; CDR3aa: CASSSLATPNTEAFF; CDR3nt: TGTGCCAGCAGCTCCCTGGCCACGCCGAACACTGAAGCTTTCTTT
d_gene: -; j_gene: TRBJ1-1; abundance: few; v_gene: TRBV25-1; CDR3aa: CASSAPGEAFF; CDR3nt: TGTGCCAGCAGTGCCCCCGGGGAAGCTTTCTTT
d_gene: -; j_gene: TRBJ2-1; abundance: -; v_gene: TRBV13; CDR3aa: CASSLGVLPLPFF; CDR3nt: TGTGCCAGCAGCTTAGGTGTCCTCCCCTTGCCGTTCTTC
d_gene: -; j_gene: TRBJ1-1; abundance: few; v_gene: TRBV2; CDR3aa: CASSEAPSAEAFF; CDR3nt: TGTGCCAGCAGTGAAGCCCCATCCGCTGAAGCTTTCTTT
d_gene: TRBD1; j_gene: TRBJ1-1; abundance: -; v_gene: TRBV29-1; CDR3aa: CSVLSGTGAGEAFF; CDR3nt: TGCAGCGTTTTATCCGGGACAGGGGCTGGTGAAGCTTTCTTT
d_gene: TRBD1; j_gene: TRBJ2-2; abundance: -; v_gene: TRBV7-6; CDR3aa: CASSLTGQYTGELFF; CDR3nt: TGTGCCAGCAGCTTAACGGGACAGTACACCGGGGAGCTGTTTTTT
d_gene: -; j_gene: TRBJ2-4; abundance: many; v_gene: TRBV7-8; CDR3aa: CASSLERNIKNIQYF; CDR3nt: TGTGCCAGCAGCTTAGAGAGGAATATCAAAAACATTCAGTACTTC
d_gene: TRBD1; j_gene: TRBJ1-1; abundance: few; v_gene: TRBV4-1; CDR3aa: CASSQGQGGDTEAFF; CDR3nt: TGCGCCAGCAGCCAAGGGCAGGGGGGAGACACTGAAGCTTTCTTT